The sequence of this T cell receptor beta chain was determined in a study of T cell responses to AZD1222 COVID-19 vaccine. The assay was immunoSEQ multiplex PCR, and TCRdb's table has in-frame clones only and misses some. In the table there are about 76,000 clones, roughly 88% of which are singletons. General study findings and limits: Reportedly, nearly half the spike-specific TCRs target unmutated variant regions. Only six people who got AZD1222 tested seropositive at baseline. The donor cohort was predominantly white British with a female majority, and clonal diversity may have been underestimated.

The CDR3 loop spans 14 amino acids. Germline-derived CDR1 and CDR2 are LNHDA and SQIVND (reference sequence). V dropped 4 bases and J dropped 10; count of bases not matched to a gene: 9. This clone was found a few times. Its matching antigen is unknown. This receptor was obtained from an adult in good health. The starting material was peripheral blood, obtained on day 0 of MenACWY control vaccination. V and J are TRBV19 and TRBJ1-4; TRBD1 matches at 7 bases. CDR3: CASSKQGTGGKLFF. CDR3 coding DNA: TGTGCCAGTAGTAAACAGGGGACGGGGGGAAAACTGTTTTTT.